This TCR beta chain was sequenced for a study of T-cell reconstitution after alpha-beta-depleted transplantation in children. Study-level results: Diversity and T-cell counts at one year after transplant derived mostly from new T cells. Reports say that about two months after transplant, the alpha-beta T cells came out of several hundred graft clones that had expanded.

This CDR3 region has 11 residues. Trimming took off 6 bases at V and 9 bases at J, with 8 bases between the two ends. Germline V gene data show CDR1 as MGHDK and CDR2 as SYGVNS. This clonotype occurred many times. The antigen is undetermined. Molecular barcoding with unique molecular identifiers was used for the TCRbeta library. TCRdb ran MiXCR on the PCR reads and lists one entry per CDR3 protein. The sample shows 110,000 or so distinct CDR3 sequences, 5% to 7% of them seen only once. This chain joins TRBV25-1 and TRBJ2-2; D uncertain. Specimen: PBMCs, mostly from graft donor cells, collected 360 days after TCRalphabeta/CD19-depleted stem cell transplant. This TCR was sampled from a male patient aged 2 to 9 who had a stem cell transplant for acute lymphoblastic leukemia, so the T cells may come from the graft donor. CDR3 DNA sequence: TGTGCCAGCAGGATCGGCCGGGAGCTGTTTTTT. This codes for CASRIGRELFF.